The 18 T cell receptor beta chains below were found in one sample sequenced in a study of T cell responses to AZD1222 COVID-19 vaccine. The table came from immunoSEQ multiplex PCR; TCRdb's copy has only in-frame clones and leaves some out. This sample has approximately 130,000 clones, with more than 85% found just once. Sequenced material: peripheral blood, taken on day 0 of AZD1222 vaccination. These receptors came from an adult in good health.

Written as DNA, the CDR3 is TGTGCCAGCAGTTTCCATAGACGATTACAGTTTGTGGCTTTCTTT. The encoded protein is CASSFHRRLQFVAFF. The gene calls are TRBV6-2 or TRBV6-3 and TRBJ1-1, with D uncertain. V gave up 4 bases and J gave up 11 bases, with 23 bases separating them. Germline CDR1 is MNHEY and CDR2 is SVGEGT. CDR3 size: 15 residues.

CDR3 residues: CAISAGDRGLGEQFF. The CDR3 nucleotides read TGTGCCATCAGTGCGGGGGACAGGGGTTTAGGGGAGCAGTTCTTC. This chain connects TRBV10-3 to TRBJ2-1; 10 nucleotides align to TRBD1. The CDR3 consists of 15 residues. V was clipped by 4 bases and J by 10 bases; unmatched bases: 10. Germline loops: CDR1 ENHRY, CDR2 SYGVKD.

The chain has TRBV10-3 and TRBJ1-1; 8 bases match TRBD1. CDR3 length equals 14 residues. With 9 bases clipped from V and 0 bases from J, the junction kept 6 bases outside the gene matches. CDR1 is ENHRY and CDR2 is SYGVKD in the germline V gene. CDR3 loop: CAIRQGLLNTEAFF. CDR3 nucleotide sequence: TGTGCCATACGACAGGGGTTATTGAACACTGAAGCTTTCTTT.

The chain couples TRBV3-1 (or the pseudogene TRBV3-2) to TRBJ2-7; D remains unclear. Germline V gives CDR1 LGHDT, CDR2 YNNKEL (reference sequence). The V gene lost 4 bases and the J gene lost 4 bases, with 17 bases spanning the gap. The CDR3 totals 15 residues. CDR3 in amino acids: CASSLGPVVSYEQYF. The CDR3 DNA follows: TGTGCCAGCAGCCTTGGACCGGTCGTATCATACGAGCAGTACTTC.

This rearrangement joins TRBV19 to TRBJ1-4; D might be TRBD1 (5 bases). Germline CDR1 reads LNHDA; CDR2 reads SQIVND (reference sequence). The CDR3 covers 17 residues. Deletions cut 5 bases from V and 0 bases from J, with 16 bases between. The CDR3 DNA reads TGTGCCAGTAGTGTGAAGAGGGGATCAGCAACTAATGAAAAACTGTTTTTT. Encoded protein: CASSVKRGSATNEKLFF.

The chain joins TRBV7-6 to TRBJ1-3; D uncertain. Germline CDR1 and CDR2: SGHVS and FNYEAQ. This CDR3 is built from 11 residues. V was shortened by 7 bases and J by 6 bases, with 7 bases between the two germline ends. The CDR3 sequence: CASNLQNTIYF. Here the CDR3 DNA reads TGTGCCAGCAACCTTCAAAACACCATATATTTT.

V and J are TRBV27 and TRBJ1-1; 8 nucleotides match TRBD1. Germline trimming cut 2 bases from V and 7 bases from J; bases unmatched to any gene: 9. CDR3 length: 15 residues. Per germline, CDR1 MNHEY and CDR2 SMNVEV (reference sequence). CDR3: CASSLQGRGRSEAFF. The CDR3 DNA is TGTGCCAGCAGTTTACAGGGCAGGGGGCGAAGTGAAGCTTTCTTT.

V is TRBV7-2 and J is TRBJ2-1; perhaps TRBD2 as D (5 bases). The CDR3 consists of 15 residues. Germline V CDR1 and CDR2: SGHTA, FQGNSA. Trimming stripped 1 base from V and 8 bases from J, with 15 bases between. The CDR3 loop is CASSLGGVIVDEQFF. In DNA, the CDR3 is TGTGCCAGCAGCTTAGGGGGAGTAATCGTGGATGAGCAGTTCTTC. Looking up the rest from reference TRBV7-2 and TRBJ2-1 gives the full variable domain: GAGVSQSPSNKVTEKGKDVELRCDPISGHTALYWYRQSLGQGLEFLIYFQGNSAPDKSGLPSDRFSAERTGGSVSTLTIQRTQQEDSAVYLCASSLGGVIVDEQFFGPGTRLTVL.

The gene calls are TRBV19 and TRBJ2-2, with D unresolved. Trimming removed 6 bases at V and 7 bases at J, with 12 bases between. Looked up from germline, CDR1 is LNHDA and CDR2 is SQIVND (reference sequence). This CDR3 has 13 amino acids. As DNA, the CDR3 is TGTGCCAGTAGCCGACCTCCGGGCGGGGAGCTGTTTTTT. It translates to CASSRPPGGELFF.

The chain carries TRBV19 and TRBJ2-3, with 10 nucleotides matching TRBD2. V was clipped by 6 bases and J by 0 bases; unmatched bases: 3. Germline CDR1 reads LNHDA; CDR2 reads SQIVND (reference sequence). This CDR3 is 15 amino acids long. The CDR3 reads CASSRTSGSTDTQYF. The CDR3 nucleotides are TGTGCCAGTAGCAGGACTAGCGGAAGCACAGATACGCAGTATTTT.

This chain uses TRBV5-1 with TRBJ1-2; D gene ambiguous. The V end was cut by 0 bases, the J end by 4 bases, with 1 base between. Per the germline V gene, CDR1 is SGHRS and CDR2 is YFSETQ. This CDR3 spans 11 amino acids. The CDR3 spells CASSLGYGYTF. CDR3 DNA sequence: TGCGCCAGCAGCTTGGGCTATGGCTACACCTTC.

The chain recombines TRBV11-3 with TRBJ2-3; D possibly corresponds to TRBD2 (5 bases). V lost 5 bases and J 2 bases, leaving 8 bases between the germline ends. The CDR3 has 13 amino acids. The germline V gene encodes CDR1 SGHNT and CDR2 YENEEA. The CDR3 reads CASSSGITDTQYF. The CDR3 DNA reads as TGTGCCAGCAGCAGCGGAATCACAGATACGCAGTATTTT.

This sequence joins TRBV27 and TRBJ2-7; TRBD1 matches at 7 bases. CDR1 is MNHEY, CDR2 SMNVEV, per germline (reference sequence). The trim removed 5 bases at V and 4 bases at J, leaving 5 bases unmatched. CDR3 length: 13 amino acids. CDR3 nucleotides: TGTGCCAGCAGTATCAGGGGGAGTTACGAGCAGTACTTC. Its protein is CASSIRGSYEQYF.

Here the CDR3 DNA reads TGTGCCAGCAGCCAAGATCGGCTTTACGAGCAGTACTTC. Translated, it gives CASSQDRLYEQYF. The chain uses TRBV3-1 (or the pseudogene TRBV3-2) and TRBJ2-7; D uncertain. The CDR3 loop spans 13 amino acids. V lost 0 bases and J lost 4, with 7 bases in between. CDR1 and CDR2 (germline): LGHDT, YNNKEL (reference sequence).

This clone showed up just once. CDR3 coding DNA: TGTGCCAGCAGCAAAGTGACAGGATCTCGAGGGAACACTGAAGCTTTCTTT. Its translation: CASSKVTGSRGNTEAFF. V and J are TRBV21-1 and TRBJ1-1; the table assigns TRBD1, which was not confirmed against the DNA. TRBV21-1 is noted as a pseudogene. The CDR3 consists of 17 residues.

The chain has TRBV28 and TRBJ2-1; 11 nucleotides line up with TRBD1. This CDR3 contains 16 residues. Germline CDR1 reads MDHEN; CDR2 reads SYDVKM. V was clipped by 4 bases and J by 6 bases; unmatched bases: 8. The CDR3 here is CASSSTGQGAINEQFF. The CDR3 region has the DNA TGTGCCAGCAGTTCGACTGGACAGGGGGCGATCAATGAGCAGTTCTTC.

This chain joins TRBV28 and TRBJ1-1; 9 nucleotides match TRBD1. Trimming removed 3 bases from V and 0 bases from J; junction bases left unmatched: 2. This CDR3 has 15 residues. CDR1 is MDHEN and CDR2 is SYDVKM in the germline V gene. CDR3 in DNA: TGTGCCAGCAGTTTTGGGGACAGGGTGAACACTGAAGCTTTCTTT. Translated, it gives CASSFGDRVNTEAFF.

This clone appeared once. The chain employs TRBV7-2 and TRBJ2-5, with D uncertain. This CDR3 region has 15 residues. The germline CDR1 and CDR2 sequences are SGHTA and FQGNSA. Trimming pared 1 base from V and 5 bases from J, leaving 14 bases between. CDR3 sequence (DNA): TGTGCCAGCAGCTTAGTGGCGCACGATGGTGAGACCCAGTACTTC. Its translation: CASSLVAHDGETQYF.